The 12 T cell receptor beta chains presented below share a single source sample, sequenced in a study of a mutant IDH1 vaccine in newly diagnosed glioma. The time point here: week 47, end of study. The investigators gave 300 ug of mutant IDH1 20-mer peptide in each vaccine dose, together with topical imiquimod. Antigens of these TCRs are unknown. Profiled with immunoSEQ multiplex PCR; TCRdb holds only in-frame clones, not every one. The data hold 30,000 to 35,000 clones, with about nine tenths observed a single time. The material was PBMCs, obtained from a glioma patient whose treatment included an IDH1 peptide vaccine. Source of these receptors: a man aged 35 to 55 with glioma.

CDR3 in DNA: TGCGCCAGCAGCTTGGACTGGTCGCGCAAGGAGACCCAGTACTTC. Amino acids: CASSLDWSRKETQYF. The genes are TRBV5-1 and TRBJ2-5; D gene ambiguous. V dropped 0 bases and J dropped 5 bases, with 14 bases sitting between them. The germline V gene encodes CDR1 SGHRS and CDR2 YFSETQ. This CDR3 has 15 residues.

A few counts support this clone. The chain joins TRBV27 to TRBJ2-1; 7 bases match TRBD2. Trimming at V came to 3 bases and at J to 4 bases, leaving 6 bases not matched to a gene. Germline loops: CDR1 MNHEY, CDR2 SMNVEV (reference sequence). The CDR3 has 15 residues. The CDR3 spells CASSFILAHYNEQFF. The CDR3 DNA reads TGTGCCAGCAGTTTCATACTAGCGCATTACAATGAGCAGTTCTTC.

CDR3 coding DNA: TGTGCCACCAGCAAAGAAGAAACAGGGGGCAGGGATGGCTACACCTTC. The encoded protein is CATSKEETGGRDGYTF. The chain combines TRBV15 with TRBJ1-2, with 9 bases aligning to TRBD1. Germline V CDR1 and CDR2: LNHNV, YYDKDF (reference sequence). CDR3 length: 16 amino acids. Trimming took 4 bases from V and 6 from J; bases not matched to a gene: 12.

This clone was counted once. J is TRBJ2-1 and V is TRBV29-1; weak D call: TRBD2 (6 bases). The CDR3 is made up of 14 amino acids. The germline V gene has CDR1 SQVTM and CDR2 ANQGSEA. The ends were cut back, 3 bases at V and 2 bases at J, with 11 bases in the middle. CDR3 coding DNA: TGCAGCGTTGACGGAGGGTACCCCTACAATGAGCAGTTCTTC. Translated, it gives CSVDGGYPYNEQFF.

J is TRBJ1-5 and V is TRBV5-1; tentatively, D is TRBD1 (5 bases). Germline assignment: CDR1 SGHRS and CDR2 YFSETQ. This CDR3 is built from 15 residues. Trimming cost V 4 bases and J 4 bases, with 15 bases left between them. In DNA form, the CDR3 reads TGCGCCAGCAGCCTCTTTGGGGGGGTTAATCAGCCCCAGCATTTT. Its protein is CASSLFGGVNQPQHF.

The chain recombines TRBV29-1 with TRBJ2-5; TRBD2 aligns across 8 bases. The CDR3 spans 15 residues. V lost 5 bases, J lost 4 bases, and 12 bases stayed unmatched. In germline, CDR1 is SQVTM, CDR2 ANQGSEA. The CDR3: CSVSSPGGRGETQYF. The DNA of the CDR3 is TGCAGCGTTTCCTCCCCGGGGGGGAGGGGAGAGACCCAGTACTTC.

This clone was recorded only once. The chain uses TRBV2 and TRBJ1-5; maybe TRBD1 (6 bases). V was shortened by 0 bases and J by 6 bases, with 15 bases between the two germline ends. Looked up from germline, CDR1 is SNHLY and CDR2 is FYNNEI. This CDR3 has 16 residues. This CDR3 reads CASSEARGGNSQPQHF. CDR3 in DNA: TGTGCCAGCAGTGAAGCTCGGGGGGGCAACAGTCAGCCCCAGCATTTT.

In DNA form, the CDR3 reads TGTGCCAGCGCCCTAGGGACAGAAGATCAGCCCCAGCATTTT. As protein: CASALGTEDQPQHF. The chain is built from TRBV6-1 and TRBJ1-5; the match to TRBD1 covers 7 bases. CDR1 is MNHNS and CDR2 is SASEGT in the germline V gene. The CDR3 loop spans 14 amino acids. Unmatched junction bases numbered 9, after V lost 8 bases and J lost 5 bases.

A remark on this clone: Other DNA sequences of this sample code for an identical CDR3. The chain is built from TRBV30 and TRBJ1-1; maybe TRBD1 (5 bases). Trimming removed 0 bases at V and 3 bases at J, with 14 bases between. CDR1 is GTSNPN and CDR2 is SVGIG in the germline V gene (reference sequence). The CDR3 has 15 residues. CDR3 in DNA: TGTGCCTGGAGTGTACTTGCAGGGTGGGACACTGAAGCTTTCTTT. Its translation: CAWSVLAGWDTEAFF.

This clone showed up just once. The chain has TRBV7-6 and TRBJ2-1; TRBD1 aligns across 9 bases. J gave up 1 base and V 2 bases, and 3 bases lay outside the gene matches. The germline V gene has CDR1 SGHVS and CDR2 FNYEAQ. The CDR3 extends over 16 amino acids. In nucleotides, the CDR3 is TGTGCCAGCAGCTTATCGGACAGGGGTTCCTACAATGAGCAGTTCTTC. As protein: CASSLSDRGSYNEQFF.

The chain is built from TRBV23-1 and TRBJ1-1; no reliable D call. TRBV23-1 is recorded as an ORF, its role being uncertain. The CDR3 spans 10 residues. The germline V and J ends were trimmed by 0 bases and 12 bases, with 5 bases remaining between them. CDR3 DNA: TGCGCCAGCAGTCAATCGGAGACTTTCTTT. Translating gives CASSQSETFF.

DNA for the CDR3: TGCGCCAGCAGACTGACAGGGATGTACTACAATGAGCAGTTCTTC. Protein product: CASRLTGMYYNEQFF. V usage is TRBV5-1 and J usage is TRBJ2-1, with 7 bases matching TRBD1. Germline-derived CDR1 and CDR2 are SGHRS and YFSETQ. Unmatched junction bases numbered 8, after V lost 5 bases and J lost 3 bases. CDR3 length: 15 residues.